This T cell receptor (beta chain) derives from a study of shared clonotypes between healthy human individuals. Findings of the study overall: Unshared clonotypes carried lower generation probabilities than those common to all four donors.

Profiled with immunoSEQ multiplex PCR; TCRdb holds only in-frame clones, not every one. The data hold roughly 640,000 clones, with around two thirds observed a single time. All the donors were Caucasian adults who lived in Nashville, Tennessee. A word on this clone: Its target is unknown.

Sequenced: memory CD4+ T cells sorted from blood. Documented subset: CD45RA-negative fraction. The TCR originated in a woman in her 30s in good health.

CDR3 nucleotides: TGTGCCAGCAGCCCCCGATCGGTGTTGGGTACTAGCGGTGGACGGAACGGGGAGCTGTTTTTT. It codes for CASSPRSVLGTSGGRNGELFF. The chain joins TRBV9 to TRBJ2-2; 8 bases line up with TRBD2. J was trimmed by 7 bases and V by 4 bases; bases with no gene match: 27. This CDR3 comprises 21 residues. The germline CDR1 and CDR2 sequences are SGDLS and YYNGEE.